This passage covers 19 T cell receptor beta chains from one sample sequenced in a study of cytomegalovirus exposure and HLA in healthy donors. Amplification used 60 Vbeta primers and 13 Jbeta primers. Clones were sequenced by immunoSEQ multiplex PCR, and TCRdb holds only the in-frame ones, with some missing. The sample lists about 200,000 clones, around 87% occurring once. The sequenced sample was PBMCs. The receptors shown here come from a man aged 25 to 45 in good health and CMV-seronegative.

The genes are TRBV4-2 and TRBJ2-2; D is ambiguous. CDR3 length: 14 amino acids. Germline loops: CDR1 LGHNA, CDR2 YNFKEQ. V lost 4 bases and J lost 6, with 12 bases in between. CDR3 in DNA: TGTGCCAGCAGCCCCCCCCATCGGGCCGGGGAGCTGTTTTTT. This gives the protein CASSPPHRAGELFF.

This sequence joins TRBV7-9 and TRBJ2-7, with 7 bases that match TRBD2. Germline V gene data show CDR1 as SEHNR and CDR2 as FQNEAQ (reference sequence). The V and J ends lost 5 bases and 4 bases, in that order; junction bases with no gene match: 2. The CDR3 totals 12 residues. As DNA, the CDR3 is TGTGCCAGCAGCCAGCGGGGTTACGAGCAGTACTTC. It yields the protein CASSQRGYEQYF.

This chain links TRBV6-1 with TRBJ1-1; 8 nucleotides match TRBD1. After removal of 10 bases from V and 7 bases from J, the junction contained 8 bases not matched to a gene. The CDR3 is 12 residues long. Germline values: CDR1 MNHNS, CDR2 SASEGT. The chain's CDR3 is CAILDRAIEAFF. Here the CDR3 DNA reads TGTGCCATCTTGGACAGGGCAATTGAAGCTTTCTTT.

This rearrangement joins TRBV29-1 to TRBJ2-1; 7 bases map to TRBD2. There are 12 residues in the CDR3. Per the germline V gene, CDR1 is SQVTM and CDR2 is ANQGSEA. The V gene end was trimmed by 6 bases and the J gene end by 10 bases; junction bases not matched to a gene: 9. The CDR3 loop is CSVTFLGGEQFF. The CDR3 region has the DNA TGCAGCGTCACCTTCTTGGGGGGGGAGCAGTTCTTC.

V is TRBV29-1 and J is TRBJ1-1, with D perhaps TRBD1 (5 bases). V lost 5 bases and J lost 3, with 10 bases in between. CDR1 is SQVTM and CDR2 is ANQGSEA in the germline V gene. The CDR3 loop spans 12 amino acids. In nucleotides, the CDR3 is TGCAGCGTTCGGGCAGGGTACACTGAAGCTTTCTTT. This encodes CSVRAGYTEAFF.

V and J are TRBV7-9 and TRBJ1-1; 10 bases line up with TRBD1. With V trimmed by 5 bases and J by 0 bases, 6 bases remained unmatched. This CDR3 is built from 16 residues. Germline V gene data show CDR1 as SEHNR and CDR2 as FQNEAQ (reference sequence). The CDR3 DNA reads TGTGCCAGCAGCACTCGGACAGGGGGAATGAACACTGAAGCTTTCTTT. This gives the protein CASSTRTGGMNTEAFF. The whole variable domain, remainder taken from reference TRBV7-9 and TRBJ1-1, is DTGVSQNPRHKITKRGQNVTFRCDPISEHNRLYWYRQTLGQGPEFLTYFQNEAQLEKSRLLSDRFSAERPKGSFSTLEIQRTEQGDSAMYLCASSTRTGGMNTEAFFGQGTRLTVV.

The J gene is TRBJ2-1, the V gene TRBV15, with 12 bases fitting TRBD2. This CDR3 region has 17 residues. With V trimmed by 3 bases and J by 1 base, 4 bases remained unmatched. CDR1 is LNHNV, CDR2 YYDKDF, per germline (reference sequence). CDR3 in amino acids: CATSSLLAGGSYNEQFF. The DNA for the CDR3 is TGTGCCACCAGCAGTTTACTAGCGGGAGGTTCCTACAATGAGCAGTTCTTC.

The rearrangement joins TRBV9 to TRBJ2-1, with D perhaps matching TRBD2 (7 bases). V shed 7 bases and J shed 5 bases, with 10 bases lying between them. CDR3 length: 12 amino acids. Germline loops: CDR1 SGDLS, CDR2 YYNGEE. The CDR3 region has the DNA TGTGCCAGCGCGGGGGCAAACAATGAGCAGTTCTTC. It translates to CASAGANNEQFF.

The gene calls are TRBV2 and TRBJ2-3; 8 bases line up with TRBD2. Germline CDR1 is SNHLY and CDR2 is FYNNEI. CDR3 length equals 16 residues. V gave up 4 bases and J gave up 4 bases; unmatched junction bases: 10. DNA for the CDR3: TGTGCCAGCAGTGCCCGACTAGCGATTGGGGCAGATACGCAGTATTTT. Its protein is CASSARLAIGADTQYF. Full variable domain (rest looked up from reference TRBV2 and TRBJ2-3): EPEVTQTPSHQVTQMGQEVILRCVPISNHLYFYWYRQILGQKVEFLVSFYNNEISEKSEIFDDQFSVERPDGSNFTLKIRSTKLEDSAMYFCASSARLAIGADTQYFGPGTRLTVL.

The J gene is TRBJ1-5, the V gene TRBV6-6, with 7 positions matching TRBD1. In germline, CDR1 is MNHNY, CDR2 SVGAGI (reference sequence). CDR3 size: 16 residues. V trimming: 2 bases; J trimming: 4 bases; junction bases outside the gene matches: 8. The DNA for the CDR3 is TGTGCCAGCAGTTACGAATTAGGGGGCCGAAATCAGCCCCAGCATTTT. It is translated as CASSYELGGRNQPQHF.

The CDR3 region is CATSRAGTSGRAGEQFF. CDR3 nucleotides: TGTGCCACCAGCAGAGCCGGGACTAGCGGGAGGGCCGGTGAGCAGTTCTTC. V and J are TRBV15 and TRBJ2-1; 16 bases agree with TRBD2. With V trimmed by 1 base and J by 9 bases, 6 bases remained unmatched. CDR1 is LNHNV and CDR2 is YYDKDF in the germline V gene (reference sequence). The CDR3 is 17 residues long.

V is TRBV2 and J is TRBJ2-1, with D perhaps TRBD1 (6 bases). Germline CDR1 is SNHLY and CDR2 is FYNNEI. This CDR3 comprises 13 residues. V was clipped by 4 bases and J by 5 bases, with 9 bases between them. The CDR3 coding sequence is TGTGCCAGCAGTGGACAGGCAAACAATGAGCAGTTCTTC. Translating gives CASSGQANNEQFF.

The CDR3 coding sequence is TGTGCCAGCAGCGTAGTCAGGGGTGAAGCTTTCTTT. Protein: CASSVVRGEAFF. J is TRBJ1-1 and V is TRBV9, with a weak D call TRBD1 (6 bases). The CDR3 is 12 amino acids. Per germline, CDR1 SGDLS and CDR2 YYNGEE. With 0 bases removed from V and 7 bases from J, the gap between germline ends came to 7 bases.

A note on this clone: One end of the junction fails to match germline, which may point to a read error. This rearrangement joins TRBV7-9 to TRBJ2-2; the D gene is possibly TRBD1 (5 bases). Germline CDR1 and CDR2: SEHNR and FQNEAQ (reference sequence). There are 14 residues in the CDR3. For the CDR3, the DNA is TGTTCCAGCAGCTTTTCGCAGGGATCCGGGGAGCTGTTTTTT. This encodes CSSSFSQGSGELFF.

The CDR3 here is CASSVRGYQETQYF. The CDR3 region has the DNA TGTGCCAGCAGCGTACGGGGGTACCAAGAGACCCAGTACTTC. The chain has TRBV9 and TRBJ2-5; maybe TRBD2 (6 bases). Germline CDR1 and CDR2: SGDLS and YYNGEE. The CDR3 is 14 residues long. Trimming cost V 1 base and J 0 bases, with 7 bases left between them.

The genes are TRBV7-9 and TRBJ1-2; D not certain. V was shortened by 5 bases and J by 7 bases, with 17 bases between the two germline ends. The CDR3 consists of 14 residues. Looked up from germline, CDR1 is SEHNR and CDR2 is FQNEAQ (reference sequence). The CDR3 spells CASSRLIAQTGYTF. The CDR3 bases are TGTGCCAGCAGCCGTTTAATAGCGCAGACTGGCTACACCTTC. The complete variable domain, with remaining parts taken from reference TRBV7-9 and TRBJ1-2, reads DTGVSQNPRHKITKRGQNVTFRCDPISEHNRLYWYRQTLGQGPEFLTYFQNEAQLEKSRLLSDRFSAERPKGSFSTLEIQRTEQGDSAMYLCASSRLIAQTGYTFGSGTRLTVV.

V gene TRBV27 combines with J gene TRBJ2-1; the match to TRBD2 covers 10 bases. CDR1 is MNHEY, CDR2 SMNVEV, per germline (reference sequence). This CDR3 contains 16 residues. V lost 0 bases, J lost 4 bases, and 3 bases stayed unmatched. DNA of the CDR3: TGTGCCAGCAGTTTATCGAGGACTAGCGGTTACAATGAGCAGTTCTTC. Translated: CASSLSRTSGYNEQFF.

Here the CDR3 reads CASSSKRQGLAVTDTQYF. Written as DNA, the CDR3 is TGTGCCAGCAGCTCAAAACGCCAGGGACTAGCGGTCACAGATACGCAGTATTTT. The rearrangement uses TRBV7-6 and TRBJ2-3; 11 bases agree with TRBD2. Germline-derived CDR1 and CDR2 are SGHVS and FNYEAQ. Trimming at V came to 4 bases and at J to 2 bases, leaving 11 bases not matched to a gene. The CDR3 covers 18 residues.

V and J are TRBV5-1 and TRBJ2-7, with D perhaps matching TRBD2 (7 bases). Per the germline V gene, CDR1 is SGHRS and CDR2 is YFSETQ. V lost 5 bases, J lost 5 bases, and 14 bases lay in between. The CDR3 covers 13 residues. The DNA for the CDR3 is TGCGCCAGCAGTTCCGGGGGGCTGGACGAGCAGTACTTC. Amino acids: CASSSGGLDEQYF.